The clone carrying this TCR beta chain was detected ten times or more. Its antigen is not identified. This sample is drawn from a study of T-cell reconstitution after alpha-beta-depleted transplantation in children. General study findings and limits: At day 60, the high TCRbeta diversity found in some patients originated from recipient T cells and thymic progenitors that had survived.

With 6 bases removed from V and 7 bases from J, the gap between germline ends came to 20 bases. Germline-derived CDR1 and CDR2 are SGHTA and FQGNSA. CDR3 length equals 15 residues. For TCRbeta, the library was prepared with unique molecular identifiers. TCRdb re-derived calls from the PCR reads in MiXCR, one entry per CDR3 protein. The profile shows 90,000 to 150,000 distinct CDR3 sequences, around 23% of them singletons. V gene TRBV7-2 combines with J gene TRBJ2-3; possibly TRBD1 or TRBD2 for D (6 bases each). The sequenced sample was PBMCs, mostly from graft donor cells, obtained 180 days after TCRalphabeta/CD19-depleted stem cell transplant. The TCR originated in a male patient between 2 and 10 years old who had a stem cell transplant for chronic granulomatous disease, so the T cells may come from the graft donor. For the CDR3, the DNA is TGTGCCAGCAGGGGGGCCCCGGAGGGACGCCATACGCAGTATTTT. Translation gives CASRGAPEGRHTQYF. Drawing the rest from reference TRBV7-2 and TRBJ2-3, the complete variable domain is GAGVSQSPSNKVTEKGKDVELRCDPISGHTALYWYRQSLGQGLEFLIYFQGNSAPDKSGLPSDRFSAERTGGSVSTLTIQRTQQEDSAVYLCASRGAPEGRHTQYFGPGTRLTVL.